This paragraph covers one TCR beta chain sequence. At the DNA level, this CDR3 is encoded by other sequences in the same sample as well. This specimen belongs to a study of blood T cell repertoires in COVID-19. Background on the study: Sources were T cells, B-cell-depleted T cells, or PBMCs; the material itself was cDNA or gDNA.

CDR3 length: 13 residues. V lost 2 bases, J lost 6 bases, and 8 bases lay in between. Germline V gives CDR1 MNHNS, CDR2 SASEGT. Method: immunoSEQ multiplex PCR; TCRdb's copy keeps in-frame clones and lacks some. The data contain 150,000 to 200,000 clones, about 83% of them singletons. The TCR sequence derives from a man between 18 and 29 years old with active or convalescent COVID-19. The V and J genes are TRBV6-1 and TRBJ1-5, with D perhaps matching TRBD1 (5 bases). What was sequenced was peripheral blood. In DNA form, the CDR3 reads TGTGCCAGCAGTGAACAGGGTGCTCAGCCCCAGCATTTT. It yields the protein CASSEQGAQPQHF.